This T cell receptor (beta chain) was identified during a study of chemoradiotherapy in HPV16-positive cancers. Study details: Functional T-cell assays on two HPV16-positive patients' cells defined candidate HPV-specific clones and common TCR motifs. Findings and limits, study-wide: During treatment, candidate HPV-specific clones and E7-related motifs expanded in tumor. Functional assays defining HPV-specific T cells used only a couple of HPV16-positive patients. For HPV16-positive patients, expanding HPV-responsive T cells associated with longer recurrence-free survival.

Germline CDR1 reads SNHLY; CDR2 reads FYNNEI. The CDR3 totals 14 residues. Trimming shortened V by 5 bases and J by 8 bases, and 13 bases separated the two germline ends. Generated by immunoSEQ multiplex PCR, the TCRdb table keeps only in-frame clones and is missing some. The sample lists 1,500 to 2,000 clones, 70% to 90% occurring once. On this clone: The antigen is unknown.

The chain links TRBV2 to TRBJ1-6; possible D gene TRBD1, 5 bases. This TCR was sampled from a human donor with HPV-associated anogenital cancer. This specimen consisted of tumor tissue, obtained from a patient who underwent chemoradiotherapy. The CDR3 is CASSIHGTDSPLHF. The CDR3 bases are TGTGCCAGCAGTATTCATGGGACGGATTCACCCCTCCACTTT.